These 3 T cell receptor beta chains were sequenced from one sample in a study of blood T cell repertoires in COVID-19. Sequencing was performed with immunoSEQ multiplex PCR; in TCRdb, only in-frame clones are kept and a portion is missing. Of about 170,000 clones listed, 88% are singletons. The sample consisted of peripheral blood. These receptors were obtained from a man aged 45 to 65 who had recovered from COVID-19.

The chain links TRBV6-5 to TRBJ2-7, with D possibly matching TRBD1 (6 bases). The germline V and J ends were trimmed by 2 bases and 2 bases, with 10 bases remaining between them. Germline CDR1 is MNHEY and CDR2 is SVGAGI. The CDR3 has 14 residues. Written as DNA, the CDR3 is TGTGCCAGCAGTTACACACAGGGCCCCTACGAGCAGTACTTC. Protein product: CASSYTQGPYEQYF.

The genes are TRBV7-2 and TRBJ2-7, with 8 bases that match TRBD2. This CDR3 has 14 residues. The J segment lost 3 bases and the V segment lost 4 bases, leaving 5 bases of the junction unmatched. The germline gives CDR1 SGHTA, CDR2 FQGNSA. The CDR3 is CASSSAGVNYEQYF. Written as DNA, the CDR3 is TGTGCCAGCAGCTCAGCGGGAGTTAACTACGAGCAGTACTTC.

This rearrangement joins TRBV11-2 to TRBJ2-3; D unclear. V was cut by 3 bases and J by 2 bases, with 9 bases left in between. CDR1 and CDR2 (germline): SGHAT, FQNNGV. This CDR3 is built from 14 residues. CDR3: CASSFEPNTDTQYF. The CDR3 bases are TGTGCCAGCAGCTTTGAGCCCAACACAGATACGCAGTATTTT.